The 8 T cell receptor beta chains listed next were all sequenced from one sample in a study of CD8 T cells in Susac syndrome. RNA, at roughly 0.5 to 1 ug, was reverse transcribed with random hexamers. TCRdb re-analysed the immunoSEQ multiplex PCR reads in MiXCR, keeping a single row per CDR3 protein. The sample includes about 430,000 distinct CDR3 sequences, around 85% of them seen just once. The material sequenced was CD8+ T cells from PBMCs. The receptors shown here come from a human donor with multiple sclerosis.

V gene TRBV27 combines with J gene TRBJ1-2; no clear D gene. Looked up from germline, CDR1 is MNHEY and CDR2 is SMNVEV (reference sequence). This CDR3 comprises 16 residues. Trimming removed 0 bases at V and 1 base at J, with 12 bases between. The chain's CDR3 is CASSLSKRGYNYGYTF. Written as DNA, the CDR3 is TGTGCCAGCAGTTTATCGAAGAGAGGATATAACTATGGCTACACCTTC.

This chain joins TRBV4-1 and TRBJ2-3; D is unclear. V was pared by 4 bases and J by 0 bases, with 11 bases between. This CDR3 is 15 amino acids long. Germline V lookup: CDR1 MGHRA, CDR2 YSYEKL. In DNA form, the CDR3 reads TGCGCCAGCAGCCTCGTATTCCCTAGCACAGATACGCAGTATTTT. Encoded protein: CASSLVFPSTDTQYF.

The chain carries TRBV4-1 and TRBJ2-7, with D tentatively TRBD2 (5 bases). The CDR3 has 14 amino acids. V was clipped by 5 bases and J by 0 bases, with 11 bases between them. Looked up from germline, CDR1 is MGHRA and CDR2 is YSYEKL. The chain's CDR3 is CASSFTGNSYEQYF. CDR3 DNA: TGCGCCAGCAGCTTTACGGGGAACTCCTACGAGCAGTACTTC.

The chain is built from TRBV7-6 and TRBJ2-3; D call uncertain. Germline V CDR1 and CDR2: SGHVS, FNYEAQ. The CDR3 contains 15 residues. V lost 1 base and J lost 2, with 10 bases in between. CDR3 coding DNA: TGTGCCAGCAGCTTAGAGCCAGAAATCACAGATACGCAGTATTTT. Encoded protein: CASSLEPEITDTQYF.

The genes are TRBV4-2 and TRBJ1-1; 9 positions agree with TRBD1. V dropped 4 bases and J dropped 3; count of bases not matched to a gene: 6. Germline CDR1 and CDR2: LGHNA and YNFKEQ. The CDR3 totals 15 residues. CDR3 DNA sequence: TGTGCCAGCAGCCCCCGGACAGGGGTTTACACTGAAGCTTTCTTT. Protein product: CASSPRTGVYTEAFF.

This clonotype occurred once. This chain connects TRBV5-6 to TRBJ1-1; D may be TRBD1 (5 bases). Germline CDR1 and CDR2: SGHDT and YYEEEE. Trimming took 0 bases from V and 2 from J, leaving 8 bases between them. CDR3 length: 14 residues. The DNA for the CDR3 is TGTGCCAGCAGCTTGGGAGACAGTAACACTGAAGCTTTCTTT. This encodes CASSLGDSNTEAFF.

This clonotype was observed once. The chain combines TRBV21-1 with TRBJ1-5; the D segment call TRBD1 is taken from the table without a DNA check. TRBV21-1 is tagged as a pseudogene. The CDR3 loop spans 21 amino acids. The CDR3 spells CASSKGGSTGLKKVGNQPQHF. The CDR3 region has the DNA TGTGCCAGCAGCAAAGGGGGATCGACAGGACTTAAGAAAGTGGGGAATCAGCCCCAGCATTTT.

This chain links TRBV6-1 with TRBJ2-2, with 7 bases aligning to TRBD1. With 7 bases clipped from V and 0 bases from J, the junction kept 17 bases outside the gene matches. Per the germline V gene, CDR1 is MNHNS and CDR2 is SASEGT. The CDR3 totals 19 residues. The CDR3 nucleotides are TGTGCCAGCACCCGCCTCCCCGGGACAGATAAATCGAACACCGGGGAGCTGTTTTTT. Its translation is CASTRLPGTDKSNTGELFF.